This T cell receptor beta chain originates from a study of Ad26.COV2.S vaccination and SARS-CoV-2 variants. Data came from immunoSEQ multiplex PCR; TCRdb stores just in-frame clones and leaves some out. The sample contains roughly 400,000 clones, 92% of which appear only once. Treatment meaning: around 19 received Ad26.COV2.S at low or high dose, single or two shots; about five received placebo; per-sample allocation not given. Sampling happened 63 days after the first vaccine or placebo injection. The sample in question was peripheral blood, obtained in a trial of Ad26.COV2.S vaccine versus placebo. This sequence originates from a person aged 18 to 59 who received the Ad26.COV2.S COVID-19 vaccine or a placebo.

CDR3 coding DNA: TGTGCCAGCAGCCTCCCGAGCAGGCTATATGGCTACACCTTC. Translated: CASSLPSRLYGYTF. V is TRBV7-9 and J is TRBJ1-2; D remains ambiguous. Trimming pared 5 bases from V and 5 bases from J, leaving 15 bases between. Germline CDR1 SEHNR, CDR2 FQNEAQ (reference sequence). The CDR3 has 14 residues.